The entry that follows covers one TCR beta chain sequence. Antigen unknown. V was pared by 6 bases and J by 2 bases, with 12 bases between. The CDR3 runs 13 residues. Germline assignment: CDR1 DFQATT and CDR2 SNEGSKA (reference sequence). The entry originates in a study of T cells in Graves' hyperthyroidism and ophthalmopathy. Overall study results and limits: Most clonotypes that expanded in the thyroid above 0.001 also showed up in blood.

RNA transcripts served as the template for amplifying TCR beta CDR3 regions. The HTBI primer set was used in a first-round RT-PCR of the TCR CDR3. MiXCR, applied by TCRdb to the multiplex PCR reads, yields one record per CDR3 protein. Of a few hundred thousand distinct CDR3 sequences listed, about 16% are singletons. This sample holds PBMCs from 9.5 to 10 ml fresh peripheral blood. The chain is built from TRBV20-1 and TRBJ2-3; tentatively, D is TRBD2 (5 bases). The receptor was isolated from a woman between 25 and 40 years old with Graves' hyperthyroidism. Specimen: blood. Here the CDR3 DNA reads TGCAGTGCCCCCCAGCGGAACACAGATACGCAGTATTTT. It is translated as CSAPQRNTDTQYF.